This T cell receptor beta chain stems from a study of cytomegalovirus exposure and HLA in healthy donors. PCR employed 60 Vbeta and 13 Jbeta primers. Sequencing was performed with immunoSEQ multiplex PCR; in TCRdb, only in-frame clones are kept and a portion is missing. The sample carries approximately 150,000 clones, roughly four fifths recorded once. V trimming: 4 bases; J trimming: 4 bases; junction bases outside the gene matches: 8. Germline CDR1 reads MNHEY; CDR2 reads SVGAGI. The CDR3 is made up of 16 amino acids. The chain combines TRBV6-5 with TRBJ2-1, with TRBD2 matching over 9 bases. This receptor was taken from a woman aged 60-75 years in good health and CMV-seronegative. Input material: PBMCs. As DNA, the CDR3 is TGTGCCAGCAGTTGGGTAGCGGGAGCGAGTTACAATGAGCAGTTCTTC. Translating it yields CASSWVAGASYNEQFF.